Below are 2 T cell receptor beta chains sequenced from a single sample in a study of blood T cell repertoires in COVID-19. The protocol was immunoSEQ multiplex PCR, while the TCRdb copy is restricted to in-frame clones and leaves out a portion. This table holds around 260,000 clones, approximately 86% found once. The sample taken for sequencing was peripheral blood. These receptors came from a man between 18 and 35 years old with active or convalescent COVID-19.

The chain recombines TRBV6-5 with TRBJ2-7, with D possibly matching TRBD2 (6 bases). The CDR3 spans 11 residues. The germline gives CDR1 MNHEY, CDR2 SVGAGI. Trimming cost V 4 bases and J 11 bases, with 12 bases left between them. The CDR3 DNA sequence: TGTGCCAGCAGTTCTGGGCCGGGGGAGTACTTC. Amino acids: CASSSGPGEYF.

The gene calls are TRBV19 and TRBJ1-3; D unclear. This CDR3 comprises 19 residues. The V gene lost 5 bases and the J gene lost 0 bases, with 23 bases spanning the gap. Per germline, CDR1 LNHDA and CDR2 SQIVND (reference sequence). Written as DNA, the CDR3 is TGTGCCAGTAGTCCCCCCGGACGGACGGGAGCGTTCTCTGGAAACACCATATATTTT. Amino acid sequence: CASSPPGRTGAFSGNTIYF.